This T cell receptor beta chain was identified in a study of blood T cell repertoires in COVID-19. In the study overall: T cells, B-cell-depleted T cells, or PBMCs provided the cDNA or gDNA that served as material.

Per the original methods: Amplification of reference gene primers provided the estimated nucleated cell counts. TCRdb's copy holds only in-frame clones and misses some; the assay was immunoSEQ multiplex PCR. The DNA gave D and trimming, while V, J and clone size come from that table. The sample holds some 100,000 clones; about 86% are singletons and the top ten take less than 3.5%. In terms of age and location, participants ranged from about 18 to 90 years and lived in about 25 US areas. Two negative PCRs, clearance, or symptom resolution had been documented for recovered Cohort 3 donors. The CDR3 length is 13 residues. The V and J ends lost 6 bases and 0 bases respectively, with 8 bases between them. Germline V gene data show CDR1 as SNHLY and CDR2 as FYNNEI.

The material sequenced was PBMCs or T cells enriched from blood (not recorded which). This chain connects TRBV2 to TRBJ1-1, with D uncertain. The TCR originated in a woman aged 45-60 years who had recovered from COVID-19. CDR3 residues: CASRGRMNTEAFF. The CDR3 coding sequence is TGTGCCAGCAGAGGGAGGATGAACACTGAAGCTTTCTTT.